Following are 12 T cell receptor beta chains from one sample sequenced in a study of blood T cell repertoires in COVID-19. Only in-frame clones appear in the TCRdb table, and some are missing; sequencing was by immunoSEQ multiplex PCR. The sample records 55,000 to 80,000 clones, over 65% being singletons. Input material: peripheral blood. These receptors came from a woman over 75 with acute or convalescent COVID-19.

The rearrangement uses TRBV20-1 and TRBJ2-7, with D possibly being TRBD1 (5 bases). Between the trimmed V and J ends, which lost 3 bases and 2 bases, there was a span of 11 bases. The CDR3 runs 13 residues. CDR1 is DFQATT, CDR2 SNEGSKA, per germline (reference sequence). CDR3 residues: CSASPTGAYEQYF. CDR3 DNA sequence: TGCAGTGCTAGTCCCACAGGTGCCTACGAGCAGTACTTC.

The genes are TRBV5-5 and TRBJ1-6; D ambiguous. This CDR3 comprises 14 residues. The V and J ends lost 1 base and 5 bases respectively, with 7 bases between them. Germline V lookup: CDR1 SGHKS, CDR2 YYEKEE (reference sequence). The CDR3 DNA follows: TGTGCCAGCAGCTTGATTGGCAATAATTCACCCCTCCACTTT. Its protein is CASSLIGNNSPLHF.

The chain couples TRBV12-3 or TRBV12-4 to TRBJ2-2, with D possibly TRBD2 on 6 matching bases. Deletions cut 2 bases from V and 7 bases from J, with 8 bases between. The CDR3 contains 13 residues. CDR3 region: CASSLSGGGELFF. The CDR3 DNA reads TGTGCCAGCAGTTTATCCGGGGGCGGGGAGCTGTTTTTT.

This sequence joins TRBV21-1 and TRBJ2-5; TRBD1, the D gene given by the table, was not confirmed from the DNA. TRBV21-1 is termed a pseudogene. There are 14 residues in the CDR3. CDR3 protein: CASSGRDSQETQYF. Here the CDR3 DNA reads TGTGCCAGCAGCGGACGGGACAGCCAAGAGACCCAGTACTTC.

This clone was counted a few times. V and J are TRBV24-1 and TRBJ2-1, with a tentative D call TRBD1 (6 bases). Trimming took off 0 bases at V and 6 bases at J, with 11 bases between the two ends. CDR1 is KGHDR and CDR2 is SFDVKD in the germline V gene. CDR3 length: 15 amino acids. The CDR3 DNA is TGTGCCACCAGTGATTTGAACAGGGTACCCAATGAGCAGTTCTTC. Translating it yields CATSDLNRVPNEQFF.

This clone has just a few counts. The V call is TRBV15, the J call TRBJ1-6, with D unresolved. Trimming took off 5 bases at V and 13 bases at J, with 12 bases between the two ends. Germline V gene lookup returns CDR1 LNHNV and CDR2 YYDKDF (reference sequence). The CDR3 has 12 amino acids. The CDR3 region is CATSRNRKPLHF. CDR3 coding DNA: TGTGCCACCAGCCGGAACAGAAAGCCCCTCCACTTT.

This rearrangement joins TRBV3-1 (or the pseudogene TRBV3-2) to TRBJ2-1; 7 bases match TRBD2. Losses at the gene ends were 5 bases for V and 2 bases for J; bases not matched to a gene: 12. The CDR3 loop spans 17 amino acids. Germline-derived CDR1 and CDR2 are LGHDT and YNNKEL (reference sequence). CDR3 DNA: TGTGCCAGCAGCACGGCGATGGGTGGGGGGGCCTACAATGAGCAGTTCTTC. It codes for CASSTAMGGGAYNEQFF.

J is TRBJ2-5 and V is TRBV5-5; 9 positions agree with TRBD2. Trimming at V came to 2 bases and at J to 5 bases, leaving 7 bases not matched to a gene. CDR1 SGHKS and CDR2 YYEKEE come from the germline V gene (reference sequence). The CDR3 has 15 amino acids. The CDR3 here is CASSFFPSGEETQYF. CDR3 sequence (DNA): TGTGCCAGCAGCTTCTTTCCTAGCGGGGAGGAGACCCAGTACTTC.

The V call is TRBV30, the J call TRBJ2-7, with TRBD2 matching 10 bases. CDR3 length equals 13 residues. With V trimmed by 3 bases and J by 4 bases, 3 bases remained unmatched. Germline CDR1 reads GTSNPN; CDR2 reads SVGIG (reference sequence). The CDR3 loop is CAWSRTSGYEQYF. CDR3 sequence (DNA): TGTGCCTGGAGCCGGACTAGCGGTTACGAGCAGTACTTC.

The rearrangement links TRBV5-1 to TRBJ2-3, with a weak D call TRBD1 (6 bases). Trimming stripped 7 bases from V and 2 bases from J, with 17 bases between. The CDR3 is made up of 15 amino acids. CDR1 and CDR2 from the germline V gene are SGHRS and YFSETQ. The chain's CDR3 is CASRRDITFTDTQYF. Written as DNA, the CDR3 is TGCGCCAGCCGCCGGGACATAACATTCACAGATACGCAGTATTTT. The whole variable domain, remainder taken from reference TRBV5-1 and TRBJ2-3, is KAGVTQTPRYLIKTRGQQVTLSCSPISGHRSVSWYQQTPGQGLQFLFEYFSETQRNKGNFPGRFSGRQFSNSRSEMNVSTLELGDSALYLCASRRDITFTDTQYFGPGTRLTVL.

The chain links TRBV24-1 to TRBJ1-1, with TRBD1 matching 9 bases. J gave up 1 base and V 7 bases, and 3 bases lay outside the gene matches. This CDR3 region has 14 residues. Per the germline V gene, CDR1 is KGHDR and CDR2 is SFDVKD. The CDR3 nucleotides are TGTGCCACCAGGGAGACAGGGGGGAACACTGAAGCTTTCTTT. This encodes CATRETGGNTEAFF.

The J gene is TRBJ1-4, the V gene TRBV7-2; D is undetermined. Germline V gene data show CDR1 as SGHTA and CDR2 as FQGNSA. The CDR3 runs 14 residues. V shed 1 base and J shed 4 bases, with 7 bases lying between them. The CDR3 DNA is TGTGCCAGCAGCTTAGAACGGAGTAATGAAAAACTGTTTTTT. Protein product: CASSLERSNEKLFF.